This TCR beta chain is from a study of response to subunit inactivated influenza vaccine. Whole-study results and caveats: The study's authors posited that every seasonal influenza vaccination enlists few new T cells.

For this clonotype: What it recognizes is unknown.

From the RT-PCR reads, TCRdb called clonotypes with MiXCR, one entry per CDR3 protein. There are about 480,000 distinct CDR3 sequences in the sample; about 25% occur only once, and approximately 1.9% lies in the top ten. Sample: CD4+ T cells sorted from PBMCs, taken roughly 5 days after vaccination. This clonotype was obtained from a man aged 45-65 years who received an inactivated influenza vaccine.

Here the CDR3 DNA reads TGTGCCAGCAGCGTAGCTACGAGTGGCTATGGCTACACCTTC. It codes for CASSVATSGYGYTF. The chain uses TRBV9 and TRBJ1-2; no firm D call. CDR3 length: 14 residues. The germline V and J ends were trimmed by 0 bases and 4 bases, with 10 bases remaining between them. The V gene's germline CDR1 is SGDLS and CDR2 YYNGEE.